Here is one T cell receptor beta chain with its context. This sample stems from a study of PD-L1 blockade in urothelial cancer. The table came from immunoSEQ multiplex PCR; TCRdb's copy has only in-frame clones and leaves some out. The sample contains almost 90,000 clones, roughly 84% of which appear only once. Germline V gives CDR1 MGHRA, CDR2 YSYEKL. V shed 4 bases and J shed 0 bases, with 18 bases lying between them. The CDR3 consists of 18 residues. Documented time point: pretreatment peripheral blood. The TCR comes from a man between 60 and 70 years old with urothelial cancer. The sequences come from PBMCs, collected around atezolizumab (anti-PD-L1) treatment. The genes are TRBV4-1 and TRBJ1-4, with D hard to call. DNA of the CDR3: TGCGCCAGCAGCCCCATCGTATTGGGGAGAGCAACTAATGAAAAACTGTTTTTT. The encoded protein is CASSPIVLGRATNEKLFF.